This T cell receptor (beta chain) was recorded in a study of control samples from healthy donors and cancer patients. This clone appeared once. Trimming removed 3 bases at V and 7 bases at J, with 9 bases between. Germline CDR1 is GTSNPN and CDR2 is SVGIG (reference sequence). CDR3 length equals 12 residues. Repertoires were generated with immunoSEQ multiplex PCR, while TCRdb's copy carries only in-frame clones and drops some. The repertoire holds about 160,000 clones, with 93% as singletons. The sequence came from a man in his late teens or twenties in good health. Sequenced input: blood. The rearrangement links TRBV30 to TRBJ1-4, with D unclear. As DNA, the CDR3 is TGTGCCTGGAGGGAAGGTAGTGAAAAACTGTTTTTT. Amino acids: CAWREGSEKLFF. Based on the CDR3 plus reference TRBV30 and TRBJ1-4, the full variable domain is SQTIHQWPATLVQPVGSPLSLECTVEGTSNPNLYWYRQAAGRGLQLLFYSVGIGQISSEVPQNLSASRPQDRQFILSSKKLLLSDSGFYLCAWREGSEKLFFGSGTQLSVL.